This T cell receptor (beta chain) originates from a study of cytomegalovirus exposure and HLA in healthy donors. Study-wide background: Per a later analysis, the approximately 700 first-cohort and more than 100 validation repertoires shared one platform.

Regarding this clone: Its antigen is not known.

Repertoires were generated with immunoSEQ multiplex PCR, while TCRdb's copy carries only in-frame clones and drops some. The sample contains some 210,000 clones, 83% of which appear only once. The 120-subject validation cohort, separate from the approximately 670-subject first cohort, included the donors. Study findings and constraints: The study flagged about 160 TCR beta chains as cytomegalovirus-associated. First-cohort TCR clusters were later found to tend to co-occur in the 120 or so validation repertoires.

V shed 2 bases and J shed 0 bases, with 7 bases lying between them. Germline V gives CDR1 LNHDA, CDR2 SQIVND (reference sequence). The CDR3 covers 14 residues. The specimen sequenced was PBMCs. V usage is TRBV19 and J usage is TRBJ1-1, with unresolved D. The TCR originated in a woman between 18 and 29 years old in good health and CMV-seronegative. CDR3 DNA: TGTGCCAGTAGTATAAATGGGTTGAACACTGAAGCTTTCTTT. As protein: CASSINGLNTEAFF.